This entry concerns a single T cell receptor beta chain. The antigen is undetermined. Data came from immunoSEQ multiplex PCR; TCRdb stores just in-frame clones and leaves some out. The sample has 160,000 or so clones; 84% are singletons. This sample is part of a study of cytomegalovirus exposure and HLA in healthy donors. Study background: The roughly 120 validation repertoires, a later analysis reported, used the same platform as the approximately 700 first-cohort repertoires.

CDR1 is PRHDT and CDR2 is FYEKMQ in the germline V gene (reference sequence). CDR3 length: 17 amino acids. J lost 3 bases, V lost 0 bases, and 7 bases had no gene match. General observations from the study: Altogether, 160 or so TCR beta chains were recorded as cytomegalovirus-associated. The authors confirmed in vitro that a few CMV-associated chains were specific for CMV antigens. Rare sequences made up most TCRs, while some public TCRs were found in many donors.

Input material: PBMCs. The V gene is TRBV13, the J gene TRBJ2-1; 8 bases match TRBD2. The receptor was derived from a man aged 25 to 40 in good health and CMV-seropositive. CDR3 bases: TGTGCCAGCAGCTTAGGTATGGGCGGGGGGTTCTACAATGAGCAGTTCTTC. Translation: CASSLGMGGGFYNEQFF.